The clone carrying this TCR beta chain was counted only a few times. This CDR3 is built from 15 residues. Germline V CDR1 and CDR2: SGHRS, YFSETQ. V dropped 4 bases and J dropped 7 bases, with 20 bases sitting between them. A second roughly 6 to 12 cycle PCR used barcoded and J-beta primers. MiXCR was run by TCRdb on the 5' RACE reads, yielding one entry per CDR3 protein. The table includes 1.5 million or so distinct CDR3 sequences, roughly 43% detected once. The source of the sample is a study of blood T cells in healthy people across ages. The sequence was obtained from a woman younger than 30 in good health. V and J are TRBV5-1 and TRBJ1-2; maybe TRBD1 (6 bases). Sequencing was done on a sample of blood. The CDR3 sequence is CASSTGSSQRAGYTF. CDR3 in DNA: TGCGCCAGCAGCACAGGGTCCTCCCAACGGGCTGGCTACACCTTC.